One and the same sample provided the 30 T cell receptor beta chains below, sequenced in a study of blood T cell repertoires in COVID-19. The data were produced by immunoSEQ multiplex PCR, yet TCRdb's version contains in-frame clones alone and is incomplete. The repertoire has about 250,000 clones, 70% to 90% of them found once; the top ten carry 1.5% to 2%. Sequenced material: PBMCs or T cells enriched from blood (not recorded which). The receptors come from a man between 35 and 55 years old who had recovered from COVID-19.

With regard to this clone: Other DNA sequences within the sample encode an identical CDR3. The V gene is TRBV28, the J gene TRBJ1-1, with 10 positions matching TRBD1. Trimming cost V 5 bases and J 6 bases; bases outside gene matches: 6. Germline V lookup: CDR1 MDHEN, CDR2 SYDVKM. The CDR3 has 14 amino acids. As DNA, the CDR3 is TGTGCCAGCAGTGGGGACAGGGGTAGGGCTGAAGCTTTCTTT. Translating gives CASSGDRGRAEAFF.

This chain connects TRBV2 to TRBJ2-7, with a weak D call TRBD1 (5 bases). The V end was cut by 7 bases, the J end by 7 bases, with 11 bases between. The CDR3 has 11 residues. CDR1 is SNHLY and CDR2 is FYNNEI in the germline V gene. DNA for the CDR3: TGTGCCAGCACCTACGACAGTGAGCAGTACTTC. Its protein product is CASTYDSEQYF.

The rearrangement joins TRBV11-3 to TRBJ1-1; perhaps TRBD1 as D (5 bases). The CDR3 runs to 15 residues. Trimming shortened V by 1 base and J by 8 bases, and 17 bases separated the two germline ends. The germline gives CDR1 SGHNT, CDR2 YENEEA. The CDR3 sequence is CASSLGPGTKEEAFF. The DNA of the CDR3 is TGTGCCAGCAGCTTAGGGCCAGGGACTAAGGAAGAAGCTTTCTTT.

The V call is TRBV28, the J call TRBJ1-4; D is perhaps TRBD1 (5 bases). The V end lost 6 bases, the J end lost 8 bases, and 13 bases lay between the germline ends. Germline CDR1 MDHEN, CDR2 SYDVKM. CDR3 size: 13 residues. The DNA for the CDR3 is TGTGCCAGCAGCCCCGCCCGGGGGGAAAAACTGTTTTTT. It codes for CASSPARGEKLFF.

The chain employs TRBV30 and TRBJ1-1; TRBD1 might be the D (5 bases). Germline CDR1 GTSNPN, CDR2 SVGIG (reference sequence). The CDR3 sequence is 13 residues long. V shed 4 bases and J shed 1 base, with 10 bases lying between them. CDR3 region: CAWNQGTNTEAFF. The DNA of the CDR3 is TGTGCCTGGAACCAGGGAACGAACACTGAAGCTTTCTTT.

The chain employs TRBV4-2 and TRBJ1-2; D uncertain. The CDR3 consists of 14 residues. V lost 1 base to trimming and J lost 7 bases, with 13 bases between them. The V gene's germline CDR1 is LGHNA and CDR2 YNFKEQ. Here the CDR3 reads CASSQVPSDSGYTF. CDR3 in DNA: TGTGCCAGCAGCCAAGTCCCCAGTGATTCTGGCTACACCTTC.

This clone has only one observation. The V call is TRBV7-2, the J call TRBJ2-7; tentatively, D is TRBD2 (6 bases). The germline V gene encodes CDR1 SGHTA and CDR2 FQGNSA. The CDR3 length is 13 residues. Trimming took off 0 bases at V and 3 bases at J, with 6 bases between the two ends. Written as DNA, the CDR3 is TGTGCCAGCAGCTTAGCGGGAGGCTACGAGCAGTACTTC. Its translation: CASSLAGGYEQYF.

CDR3 sequence (DNA): TGTGCCAGCGGGGGACAGAGGCATGGCTACACCTTC. Protein: CASGGQRHGYTF. The chain links TRBV28 to TRBJ1-2; 7 bases map to TRBD1. Germline V gene lookup returns CDR1 MDHEN and CDR2 SYDVKM. The CDR3 has 12 amino acids. J lost 6 bases, V lost 8 bases, and 6 bases had no gene match.

The V call is TRBV5-4, the J call TRBJ1-2; D perhaps matches TRBD1 (6 bases). V was shortened by 3 bases and J by 4 bases, with 10 bases between the two germline ends. The CDR3 length is 13 residues. Looked up from germline, CDR1 is SGHNT and CDR2 is YYREEE (reference sequence). The CDR3 DNA reads as TGTGCCAGCAGCTCAGGGACACGCTATGGCTACACCTTC. It translates to CASSSGTRYGYTF.

Regarding this clone: Germline is not matched at one junction end, which may reflect a read error. The chain recombines TRBV7-7 with TRBJ2-5; the match to TRBD2 covers 7 bases. The V gene's germline CDR1 is SSHAT and CDR2 FNYEAQ (reference sequence). The CDR3 is made up of 16 amino acids. CDR3: CASSVGGASGQETQYF. The CDR3 DNA reads as TGTGCTAGCAGCGTAGGAGGTGCTAGCGGCCAAGAGACCCAGTACTTC.

The chain employs TRBV7-8 and TRBJ1-1, with a possible D match to TRBD1 (6 bases). This CDR3 comprises 13 residues. Germline CDR1 is SGHVS and CDR2 is FQNEAQ. V dropped 4 bases and J dropped 11 bases, with 17 bases sitting between them. CDR3 in DNA: TGTGCCAGCAGCTCACCCACAGGGCGCGTCGCTTTCTTT. As protein: CASSSPTGRVAFF.

The rearrangement joins TRBV4-1 to TRBJ1-6; no firm D call. V was cut by 0 bases and J by 0 bases, with 9 bases left in between. Per the germline V gene, CDR1 is MGHRA and CDR2 is YSYEKL. The CDR3 spans 17 residues. CDR3 residues: CASSQELGSSYNSPLHF. CDR3 DNA: TGCGCCAGCAGCCAAGAATTGGGGAGCTCCTATAATTCACCCCTCCACTTT.

The chain carries TRBV4-2 and TRBJ1-5, with D possibly being TRBD1 (5 bases). V lost 0 bases to trimming and J lost 4 bases, with 22 bases between them. Germline V lookup: CDR1 LGHNA, CDR2 YNFKEQ. The CDR3 has 19 residues. The CDR3 DNA reads as TGTGCCAGCAGCCAAGATTTGCTTTTACTCGGGACTGGGAATCAGCCCCAGCATTTT. Amino acids: CASSQDLLLLGTGNQPQHF.

The V and J genes are TRBV5-8 and TRBJ1-5; D remains ambiguous. Germline loops: CDR1 SGHTS, CDR2 YDEGEE. V was clipped by 0 bases and J by 0 bases, with 13 bases between them. The CDR3 has 17 residues. CDR3: CASSLGHRGNSNQPQHF. CDR3 nucleotide sequence: TGTGCCAGCAGCTTGGGTCATCGGGGAAATAGCAATCAGCCCCAGCATTTT.

J is TRBJ2-5 and V is TRBV10-1; D uncertain. The germline V gene encodes CDR1 WNHNN and CDR2 SYGVQD (reference sequence). CDR3 size: 17 residues. The V and J ends lost 4 bases and 1 base respectively, with 19 bases between them. Here the CDR3 DNA reads TGCGCCAGCAGTGCGCGACCCCGTGACGAGCGCCAAGAGACCCAGTACTTC. Its protein product is CASSARPRDERQETQYF.

The chain links TRBV12-3 or TRBV12-4 to TRBJ2-7, with D maybe TRBD2 (6 bases). There are 13 residues in the CDR3. The V and J ends lost 8 bases and 3 bases respectively, with 14 bases between them. CDR3 protein: CASWDSHSYEQYF. The CDR3 bases are TGTGCCAGCTGGGACTCTCATAGCTACGAGCAGTACTTC.

The genes are TRBV7-9 and TRBJ2-4, with D perhaps matching TRBD2 (5 bases). V was trimmed by 1 base and J by 8 bases, leaving 12 bases between them. From germline, CDR1 is SEHNR and CDR2 FQNEAQ (reference sequence). The CDR3 extends over 14 amino acids. The CDR3 coding sequence is TGTGCCAGCAGCTTAGTCGGGAAAGAGGACATTCAGTACTTC. Protein product: CASSLVGKEDIQYF.

This chain links TRBV3-1 (or the pseudogene TRBV3-2) with TRBJ1-3; the D gene is possibly TRBD1 (5 bases). Germline V lookup: CDR1 LGHDT, CDR2 YNNKEL (reference sequence). The CDR3 totals 15 residues. The V gene lost 1 base and the J gene lost 2 bases, with 9 bases spanning the gap. The CDR3 region has the DNA TGTGCCAGCAGCCAAGCGGTGGGGCCTGGAAACACCATATATTTT. Its translation is CASSQAVGPGNTIYF.

V is TRBV6-5 and J is TRBJ2-1; 10 nucleotides align to TRBD2. The V gene end was trimmed by 6 bases and the J gene end by 2 bases; junction bases not matched to a gene: 4. CDR1 and CDR2 from the germline V gene are MNHEY and SVGAGI. CDR3 length: 15 amino acids. For the CDR3, the DNA is TGTGCCAGCAGACTAGCGGGAACCACCTACAATGAGCAGTTCTTC. This sequence encodes CASRLAGTTYNEQFF.

V usage is TRBV15 and J usage is TRBJ1-1; possible D gene TRBD1, 5 bases. V lost 0 bases, J lost 1 base, and 9 bases lay in between. The CDR3 totals 15 residues. The germline CDR1 and CDR2 sequences are LNHNV and YYDKDF (reference sequence). This CDR3 is CATSREDGGNTEAFF. Here the CDR3 DNA reads TGTGCCACCAGCAGAGAGGACGGGGGGAACACTGAAGCTTTCTTT.

The DNA of the CDR3 is TGTGCCTGGAGTGTACAGTACGAGCAGTACTTC. This translates into CAWSVQYEQYF. The rearrangement links TRBV30 to TRBJ2-7; D gene ambiguous. V lost 0 bases, J lost 4 bases, and 4 bases lay in between. The CDR3 runs to 11 residues. From germline, CDR1 is GTSNPN and CDR2 SVGIG (reference sequence). Based on the CDR3 plus reference TRBV30 and TRBJ2-7, the full variable domain is SQTIHQWPATLVQPVGSPLSLECTVEGTSNPNLYWYRQAAGRGLQLLFYSVGIGQISSEVPQNLSASRPQDRQFILSSKKLLLSDSGFYLCAWSVQYEQYFGPGTRLTVT.

The chain employs TRBV28 and TRBJ1-5; TRBD1 might be the D (5 bases). The length of the CDR3 is 14 residues. CDR1 is MDHEN, CDR2 SYDVKM, per germline. The V and J ends lost 5 bases and 0 bases respectively, with 8 bases between them. CDR3 sequence (DNA): TGTGCCAGCAGTGACAGCCTTAGCAATCAGCCCCAGCATTTT. It codes for CASSDSLSNQPQHF.

The V gene is TRBV18, the J gene TRBJ1-6; D might be TRBD1 (6 bases). Trimming cost V 0 bases and J 6 bases, with 9 bases left between them. The CDR3 consists of 15 residues. CDR1 and CDR2 from the germline V gene are KGHSH and LQKENI. DNA of the CDR3: TGTGCCAGCTCACCACCGCAGGGGAGTAATTCACCCCTCCACTTT. Amino acids: CASSPPQGSNSPLHF.

The rearrangement uses TRBV15 and TRBJ1-1; D might be TRBD1 (5 bases). The CDR3 spans 15 residues. Trimming took 0 bases from V and 8 from J, leaving 16 bases between them. Germline V gene lookup returns CDR1 LNHNV and CDR2 YYDKDF (reference sequence). DNA of the CDR3: TGTGCCACCAGCAGAGAGCGAAGGGGCAGCTTCGAAGCTTTCTTT. Translating it yields CATSRERRGSFEAFF.

The rearrangement uses TRBV28 and TRBJ1-5; D is possibly TRBD1 (5 bases). Per germline, CDR1 MDHEN and CDR2 SYDVKM. The V end lost 6 bases, the J end lost 0 bases, and 21 bases lay between the germline ends. The CDR3 has 18 amino acids. CDR3 residues: CASSFSRGRVFSNQPQHF. The CDR3 nucleotides are TGTGCCAGCAGCTTTAGCCGTGGCAGGGTATTTAGCAATCAGCCCCAGCATTTT.

The CDR3 DNA follows: TGTGCCACCCAACCCACAGGGAACGTCAACTATGGCTACACCTTC. It is translated as CATQPTGNVNYGYTF. The chain has TRBV19 and TRBJ1-2; possible D gene TRBD1, 6 bases. With 10 bases removed from V and 2 bases from J, the gap between germline ends came to 20 bases. Germline loops: CDR1 LNHDA, CDR2 SQIVND (reference sequence). The CDR3 length is 15 residues.

V and J are TRBV19 and TRBJ1-2, with no clear D. V was pared by 1 base and J by 2 bases, with 14 bases between. The V gene's germline CDR1 is LNHDA and CDR2 SQIVND (reference sequence). CDR3 length: 16 amino acids. As DNA, the CDR3 is TGTGCCAGTAGTATAGTCCTAGCTGGGAAGAACTATGGCTACACCTTC. As protein: CASSIVLAGKNYGYTF. Using reference TRBV19 and TRBJ1-2 for the parts outside the CDR3, the full variable domain is DGGITQSPKYLFRKEGQNVTLSCEQNLNHDAMYWYRQDPGQGLRLIYYSQIVNDFQKGDIAEGYSVSREKKESFPLTVTSAQKNPTAFYLCASSIVLAGKNYGYTFGSGTRLTVV.

This rearrangement joins TRBV30 to TRBJ1-1; D unclear. Trimming removed 1 base from V and 3 bases from J, with 9 bases in between. This CDR3 comprises 13 residues. Looked up from germline, CDR1 is GTSNPN and CDR2 is SVGIG (reference sequence). The CDR3 nucleotides read TGTGCCTGGAGTGGAGGGCTAGACACTGAAGCTTTCTTT. It specifies CAWSGGLDTEAFF. Based on the CDR3 plus reference TRBV30 and TRBJ1-1, the full variable domain is SQTIHQWPATLVQPVGSPLSLECTVEGTSNPNLYWYRQAAGRGLQLLFYSVGIGQISSEVPQNLSASRPQDRQFILSSKKLLLSDSGFYLCAWSGGLDTEAFFGQGTRLTVV.

Points on this clone: The sample has other DNA sequences that encode this CDR3 too. The chain links TRBV20-1 to TRBJ1-1; D gene unclear. CDR1 is DFQATT, CDR2 SNEGSKA, per germline (reference sequence). The CDR3 consists of 11 residues. Trimming cost V 3 bases and J 1 base, with 3 bases left between them. DNA for the CDR3: TGCAGTGCTAGGCGGAACACTGAAGCTTTCTTT. Its protein product is CSARRNTEAFF.

This chain uses TRBV20-1 with TRBJ1-2; unclear D gene. V was cut by 7 bases and J by 8 bases, with 11 bases left in between. The CDR3 contains 10 residues. Germline loops: CDR1 DFQATT, CDR2 SNEGSKA (reference sequence). The CDR3 sequence: CSVSEEGYTF. The CDR3 DNA reads TGCAGTGTATCTGAGGAAGGCTACACCTTC.